These 4 T cell receptor beta chains were sequenced from one sample in a study of cytomegalovirus exposure and HLA in healthy donors. PCR used 60 Vbeta primers and 13 Jbeta primers. Measured with immunoSEQ multiplex PCR; TCRdb has only the in-frame clones, and not every one. The sample comprises roughly 130,000 clones, about two thirds of which are singletons, and around 2.6% rests with the top ten. Specimen: PBMCs. All receptors derive from a human donor in good health.

This clone was counted only a few times. V gene TRBV7-2 combines with J gene TRBJ2-7, with D maybe TRBD1 (5 bases). This CDR3 region has 13 residues. Germline assignment: CDR1 SGHTA and CDR2 FQGNSA. V was shortened by 2 bases and J by 3 bases, with 8 bases between the two germline ends. The CDR3 DNA follows: TGTGCCAGCAGCTTATCCAGGGTCTACGAGCAGTACTTC. Translating gives CASSLSRVYEQYF.

The J gene is TRBJ1-2, the V gene TRBV30; 7 nucleotides agree with TRBD1. The germline gives CDR1 GTSNPN, CDR2 SVGIG (reference sequence). The CDR3 is 11 residues long. V shed 8 bases, J shed 4 bases, and the junction held 4 bases outside the gene matches. Written as DNA, the CDR3 is TGTGCCCAGACAGGGACCTATGGCTACACCTTC. This translates into CAQTGTYGYTF.

The V and J genes are TRBV9 and TRBJ2-3, with D perhaps TRBD1 (6 bases). This CDR3 region has 15 residues. Germline V CDR1 and CDR2: SGDLS, YYNGEE. V shed 4 bases and J shed 0 bases, with 12 bases lying between them. CDR3 bases: TGTGCCAGCAGCCCCGGGACAACTAGCACAGATACGCAGTATTTT. Amino acids: CASSPGTTSTDTQYF.

This clone came up a few times. J is TRBJ1-2 and V is TRBV11-2; D is unclear. This CDR3 has 16 amino acids. Germline-derived CDR1 and CDR2 are SGHAT and FQNNGV. V lost 1 base and J lost 1, with 13 bases in between. The CDR3 DNA sequence: TGTGCCAGCAGCTTAGGCTTAGCTGTACTTAACTATGGCTACACCTTC. Translation: CASSLGLAVLNYGYTF. Drawing the rest from reference TRBV11-2 and TRBJ1-2, the complete variable domain is EAGVAQSPRYKIIEKRQSVAFWCNPISGHATLYWYQQILGQGPKLLIQFQNNGVVDDSQLPKDRFSAERLKGVDSTLKIQPAKLEDSAVYLCASSLGLAVLNYGYTFGSGTRLTVV.